Sequencing of this T cell receptor (beta chain) was carried out in a study of cytomegalovirus exposure and HLA in healthy donors. Study results and caveats: A later analysis found common viral pathogens apparently linked to several of the most significant clusters. Later analysis identified some 16,000 TCR beta sequences associated with HLA alleles, using a false discovery rate threshold of 0.05.

As concerns this clone: Its antigen is undetermined.

Trimming removed 4 bases from V and 2 bases from J; junction bases left unmatched: 7. CDR1 GTSNPN and CDR2 SVGIG come from the germline V gene (reference sequence). The CDR3 has 15 amino acids. With 60 Vbeta and 13 Jbeta primers, the PCR was carried out. Repertoires were generated with immunoSEQ multiplex PCR, while TCRdb's copy carries only in-frame clones and drops some. The sample carries some 150,000 clones, approximately 85% recorded once. This sequence originates from a man aged 50 to 59 in good health and CMV-seropositive. The chain has TRBV30 and TRBJ1-5; 8 bases agree with TRBD1. Sequencing was performed on PBMCs. CDR3 residues: CAWKKETGGNQPQHF. For the CDR3, the DNA is TGTGCCTGGAAGAAGGAGACAGGGGGCAATCAGCCCCAGCATTTT.